Shown below are 27 T cell receptor beta chains from a single sample sequenced in a study of Ad26.COV2.S vaccination and SARS-CoV-2 variants (dated by TCRdb to 2020 to 2022). This specimen's treatment or condition label, interpreted: 19 received Ad26.COV2.S at low or high dose, single or two shots; roughly five received placebo; per-sample allocation not given. Repertoires of vaccine and placebo recipients were sequenced from samples taken on day 63 after the first injection. Library prep was done by the immunoSEQ multiplex PCR assay. The immuneACCESS repertoire file appears here via TCRdb, limited to in-frame rearrangements. These files lack a portion of the clones; in checked studies, under half of the deficit traces to unresolved V genes, and the cause of the others is not known. For this sample there are 430,000 or so clones; 85% to 90% appear just once. Approximately 2.5% of the sample comes from the top ten.

This specimen was peripheral blood, taken in a trial of Ad26.COV2.S vaccine versus placebo. Receptors originate from a person aged 18-65 years who received the Ad26.COV2.S COVID-19 vaccine or a placebo.

This sequence joins TRBV6-5 and TRBJ1-1; tentatively, D is TRBD1 (5 bases). Trimming removed 7 bases from V and 3 bases from J, with 15 bases in between. CDR1 MNHEY and CDR2 SVGAGI come from the germline V gene. The CDR3 has 14 residues. CDR3 loop: CASTFAEGYTEAFF. For the CDR3, the DNA is TGTGCCAGCACCTTCGCGGAGGGGTACACTGAAGCTTTCTTT.

This chain uses TRBV27 with TRBJ2-7; D is uncertain. The V gene lost 10 bases and the J gene lost 0 bases, with 7 bases spanning the gap. Germline V CDR1 and CDR2: MNHEY, SMNVEV (reference sequence). CDR3 length: 11 amino acids. CDR3 in DNA: TGTGCCATCCCCCGCTCCTACGAGCAGTACGTC. It specifies CAIPRSYEQYV.

Comment on this clone: Other DNA sequences of this sample code for an identical CDR3. V usage is TRBV9 and J usage is TRBJ2-2; D might be TRBD2 (7 bases). V was clipped by 4 bases and J by 1 base, with 14 bases between them. Germline V gene lookup returns CDR1 SGDLS and CDR2 YYNGEE. The CDR3 spans 16 residues. The CDR3 coding sequence is TGTGCCAGCAGCACCCGAGGGGGGGGGAACACCGGGGAGCTGTTTTTT. Translated, it gives CASSTRGGGNTGELFF.

A single count supports this clone. The chain is built from TRBV7-2 and TRBJ2-1; D is unclear. This CDR3 spans 12 amino acids. V was shortened by 1 base and J by 8 bases, with 6 bases between the two germline ends. Per germline, CDR1 SGHTA and CDR2 FQGNSA. In DNA form, the CDR3 reads TGTGCCAGCAGCTTAGTGGGTTATGAGCAGTTCTTC. As protein: CASSLVGYEQFF.

To note about this clone: Other nucleotide sequences from this sample produce the same CDR3. The chain combines TRBV9 with TRBJ2-3, with D uncertain. The CDR3 is 13 amino acids. V shed 2 bases and J shed 0 bases, with 4 bases lying between them. The V gene's germline CDR1 is SGDLS and CDR2 YYNGEE. The CDR3 loop reads CASSVGSTDTQYF. CDR3 nucleotides: TGTGCCAGCAGCGTGGGTAGCACAGATACGCAGTATTTT.

The genes are TRBV5-1 and TRBJ2-5; a possible D gene is TRBD1 (5 bases). V gave up 5 bases and J gave up 0 bases, with 5 bases separating them. The germline V gene has CDR1 SGHRS and CDR2 YFSETQ. There are 12 residues in the CDR3. DNA for the CDR3: TGCGCCAGCAGGGACAACCAAGAGACCCAGTACTTC. It translates to CASRDNQETQYF.

The rearrangement joins TRBV7-2 to TRBJ2-7; D is unclear. The CDR3 runs to 14 residues. Germline values: CDR1 SGHTA, CDR2 FQGNSA. V was clipped by 1 base and J by 5 bases, with 12 bases between them. The CDR3 region has the DNA TGTGCCAGCAGCTTAGGGGCGGCTGTGGACGAGCAGTACGTC. Protein: CASSLGAAVDEQYV.

This chain uses TRBV6-5 with TRBJ1-1; 8 bases are shared with TRBD1. J was trimmed by 5 bases and V by 5 bases; bases with no gene match: 10. The length of the CDR3 is 15 residues. Germline V gene sequence: CDR1 MNHEY, CDR2 SVGAGI. The CDR3 DNA follows: TGTGCCAGCAGTCATCTACGGACAGGGAGGACTGAAGCTTTCTTT. Translation: CASSHLRTGRTEAFF.

The chain links TRBV6-5 to TRBJ2-1; D gene unclear. The CDR3 spans 12 residues. V gave up 3 bases and J gave up 13 bases, with 13 bases separating them. In germline, CDR1 is MNHEY, CDR2 SVGAGI. The CDR3 is CASSYLGTTQFF. The CDR3 DNA sequence: TGTGCCAGCAGTTATCTCGGAACCACCCAGTTCTTC.

The V gene is TRBV5-4, the J gene TRBJ1-2; the D gene is possibly TRBD1 (5 bases). Germline assignment: CDR1 SGHNT and CDR2 YYREEE (reference sequence). The CDR3 is 14 amino acids. The V gene lost 2 bases and the J gene lost 6 bases, with 14 bases spanning the gap. In DNA form, the CDR3 reads TGTGCCAGCAGCTTTGGGTCTCGGGGCGATGGCTACACCTTC. Residues: CASSFGSRGDGYTF.

The chain carries TRBV6-5 and TRBJ1-1, with D possibly TRBD1 on 6 matching bases. Trimming removed 1 base at V and 6 bases at J, with 15 bases between. Germline CDR1 is MNHEY and CDR2 is SVGAGI. The CDR3 is made up of 15 amino acids. CDR3: CASSYLEGQGSEAFF. CDR3 nucleotide sequence: TGTGCCAGCAGTTACTTGGAAGGGCAGGGGTCTGAAGCTTTCTTT.

This chain connects TRBV7-9 to TRBJ2-3; D might be TRBD1 (6 bases). The CDR3 spans 15 residues. CDR1 and CDR2 (germline): SEHNR, FQNEAQ (reference sequence). Trimming left V 4 bases short and J 1 base short, with 12 bases between. The CDR3 coding sequence is TGTGCCAGCAGCTGGGGGCGGACCGGCACAGATACGCAGTATTTT. Its translation is CASSWGRTGTDTQYF.

CDR3 amino acids: CASREQHEQFF. The CDR3 DNA follows: TGCGCCAGCAGGGAGCAGCATGAGCAGTTCTTC. This chain uses TRBV5-1 with TRBJ2-1; no clear D. Germline V gene sequence: CDR1 SGHRS, CDR2 YFSETQ. The CDR3 runs 11 residues. With 5 bases removed from V and 8 bases from J, the gap between germline ends came to 8 bases.

The V and J genes are TRBV24-1 and TRBJ2-7; 10 bases are a match to TRBD2. In germline, CDR1 is KGHDR, CDR2 SFDVKD. V lost 5 bases and J lost 2; bases outside the gene matches: 11. The CDR3 is made up of 17 amino acids. CDR3 amino acids: CATSASTGTSVPYEQYF. The CDR3 DNA reads TGTGCCACCAGTGCCTCAACCGGGACTAGCGTTCCCTACGAGCAGTACTTC.

This clone was seen a few times. V usage is TRBV7-2 and J usage is TRBJ2-7; 10 bases are shared with TRBD1. CDR3 length: 14 residues. The germline CDR1 and CDR2 sequences are SGHTA and FQGNSA. Trimming at V came to 3 bases and at J to 3 bases, leaving 2 bases not matched to a gene. The CDR3 here is CASSLRTGGYEQYF. Here the CDR3 DNA reads TGTGCCAGCAGCTTGAGGACAGGGGGCTACGAGCAGTACTTC.

This clone showed up just a few times. The CDR3 coding sequence is TGTGCCAGCAGTTACTCGCGCCGCTACTACGAGCAGTACGTC. Translated, it gives CASSYSRRYYEQYV. The chain combines TRBV6-2 or TRBV6-3 with TRBJ2-7; no firm D call. Germline assignment: CDR1 MNHEY and CDR2 SVGEGT. CDR3 length: 14 amino acids. Trimming stripped 0 bases from V and 3 bases from J, with 9 bases between.

This sequence joins TRBV7-6 and TRBJ1-4; no definite D call. The CDR3 sequence is 13 residues long. Deletions cut 5 bases from V and 5 bases from J, with 9 bases between. CDR1 SGHVS and CDR2 FNYEAQ come from the germline V gene. The CDR3 DNA sequence: TGTGCCAGCAGCCGGGGTATAAATGAAAAACTGTTTTTT. It yields the protein CASSRGINEKLFF.

The rearrangement links TRBV19 to TRBJ1-1; D may be TRBD1 (5 bases). The V end was cut by 0 bases, the J end by 8 bases, with 10 bases between. The CDR3 length is 13 residues. CDR1 LNHDA and CDR2 SQIVND come from the germline V gene (reference sequence). CDR3 residues: CASSIDRGREAFF. As DNA, the CDR3 is TGTGCCAGTAGTATAGATAGGGGCAGGGAAGCTTTCTTT.

The chain combines TRBV24-1 with TRBJ2-1; D not certain. The ends were cut back, 11 bases at V and 15 bases at J, with 19 bases in the middle. CDR3 length equals 11 residues. CDR1 and CDR2 from the germline V gene are KGHDR and SFDVKD. CDR3 residues: CAISGGFALFF. CDR3 nucleotide sequence: TGTGCCATATCGGGCGGCTTTGCCTTGTTCTTC.

This chain's CDR3 is CASSFSGAGTQYF. The CDR3 bases are TGTGCCAGCAGTTTCTCGGGGGCAGGGACCCAGTACTTC. The J gene is TRBJ2-5, the V gene TRBV27; either TRBD1 or TRBD2 may supply D (6 bases each). The CDR3 sequence is 13 residues long. Looked up from germline, CDR1 is MNHEY and CDR2 is SMNVEV (reference sequence). Trimming pared 3 bases from V and 7 bases from J, leaving 12 bases between.

The chain is built from TRBV14 and TRBJ2-5, with D possibly being TRBD1 (5 bases). Germline V gene lookup returns CDR1 SGHDN and CDR2 FVKESK. CDR3 length equals 14 residues. The germline V and J ends were trimmed by 4 bases and 5 bases, with 14 bases remaining between them. The chain's CDR3 is CASSPLGPPETQYF. CDR3 nucleotide sequence: TGTGCCAGCAGCCCCCTGGGGCCCCCGGAGACCCAGTACTTC.

This chain connects TRBV3-1 (or the pseudogene TRBV3-2) to TRBJ2-3; 7 bases agree with TRBD2. The germline CDR1 and CDR2 sequences are LGHDT and YNNKEL (reference sequence). V shed 4 bases, J shed 4 bases, and the junction held 14 bases outside the gene matches. The CDR3 has 17 amino acids. CDR3 protein: CASSPTASGTAADTQYF. The CDR3 DNA is TGTGCCAGCAGCCCGACGGCCAGCGGGACCGCTGCAGATACGCAGTATTTT.

CDR3 DNA sequence: TGTGCCAGTAGCATCTTTCGAGGGTTGAACACTGAAGCTTTCTTT. Translated: CASSIFRGLNTEAFF. The chain carries TRBV19 and TRBJ1-1; D gene uncertain. This CDR3 is built from 15 residues. Germline V lookup: CDR1 LNHDA, CDR2 SQIVND (reference sequence). V lost 6 bases to trimming and J lost 0 bases, with 14 bases between them.

V and J are TRBV12-3 or TRBV12-4 and TRBJ1-1; a possible D gene is TRBD1 (6 bases). This CDR3 region has 12 residues. V lost 6 bases and J lost 12, with 17 bases in between. CDR3: CASSLGTGTSFF. In nucleotides, the CDR3 is TGTGCCAGCAGCCTGGGTACAGGGACGTCTTTCTTT.

The table lists this clone with a few counts. The V call is TRBV2, the J call TRBJ1-6; a possible D gene is TRBD1 (5 bases). V was shortened by 1 base and J by 7 bases, with 11 bases between the two germline ends. This CDR3 is built from 15 residues. Germline V gives CDR1 SNHLY, CDR2 FYNNEI. The CDR3 spells CASSEEGLGNSPLHF. In nucleotides, the CDR3 is TGTGCCAGCAGTGAAGAGGGGCTGGGAAATTCACCCCTCCACTTT.

This clone was seen more than once but under ten times. The chain couples TRBV7-9 to TRBJ2-7; the D gene is possibly TRBD1 (6 bases). The CDR3 is made up of 14 amino acids. The germline V gene encodes CDR1 SEHNR and CDR2 FQNEAQ (reference sequence). Trimming pared 5 bases from V and 5 bases from J, leaving 16 bases between. The CDR3 here is CASSKDTGLDEQYF. CDR3 in DNA: TGTGCCAGCAGCAAGGACACAGGGCTGGACGAGCAGTACTTC.

V and J are TRBV6-2 or TRBV6-3 and TRBJ1-5; 12 bases are a match to TRBD1. The germline V gene has CDR1 MNHEY and CDR2 SVGEGT. After removal of 2 bases from V and 2 bases from J, the junction contained 1 base not matched to a gene. This CDR3 has 16 amino acids. This CDR3 reads CASSYGTGGGNQPQHF. The CDR3 DNA follows: TGTGCCAGCAGTTACGGGACAGGGGGCGGCAATCAGCCCCAGCATTTT.